Listed below are T cell receptor beta chains from one sample, sequenced in a study of blood T cell repertoires in COVID-19. Clones were read by immunoSEQ multiplex PCR, and TCRdb kept only the in-frame ones, dropping some. The table includes 200,000 to 250,000 clones, 75% to 95% detected once. The source material was PBMCs or T cells enriched from blood (not recorded which). The receptors were sampled from a woman under 30 who had recovered from COVID-19. Each CDR3 is given with its conserved first and last residue. The order of the fields is V gene, CDR3 length, J gene, D gene, clone size, CDR3 DNA, CDR3 protein. The D gene is left open where the match is weak. The size entry is marked missing in some rows and otherwise reads once, few, many or a size class.

>TRBV7-2|15|TRBJ1-2|-|-
TGTGCCAGCAGCTTAAGGAGGGAGCTGCCTCTTCACGACACCTTC
CASSLRRELPLHDTF
>TRBV28|15|TRBJ1-2|-|-
TGTGCCAGCAGCCCCGGGACATCGGGTTTCAGGGGCTACACCTTC
CASSPGTSGFRGYTF
>TRBV5-4|14|TRBJ2-3|-|-
TGTGCAGGTGCTGGGCCGAGGGACACAGATACGCAGTATTTT
CAGAGPRDTDTQYF
>TRBV28|15|TRBJ1-6|-|-
TGTGCCAGCCGAGGGACACTGGGGTATAATTCACCCCTCCACTTT
CASRGTLGYNSPLHF
>TRBV15|13|TRBJ2-3|TRBD2|-
TGTGCCACACTAGCGGGGGGCACAGATACGCAGTATTTT
CATLAGGTDTQYF
>TRBV27|16|TRBJ2-7|TRBD1|-
TGTGCCAGCAGTTCCAGACAGGGGGCGCGGAACTACGAGCAGTACTTC
CASSSRQGARNYEQYF
>TRBV7-2|18|TRBJ2-2|TRBD2|-
TGTGCCAGCAGCTTAAACCCTAGCGGGGGACTTAACACCGGGGAGCTGTTTTTT
CASSLNPSGGLNTGELFF
>TRBV7-6|18|TRBJ1-6|-|-
TGTGCCAGCAGCACCAGAGCGGGACTGGGCTCCTATAATTCACCCCTCCACTTT
CASSTRAGLGSYNSPLHF
>TRBV19|15|TRBJ2-3|-|-
TGTGCCAGTAGTATGCCTGGGCCTGGCACAGATACGCAGTATTTT
CASSMPGPGTDTQYF
>TRBV3-1/TRBV3-2|14|TRBJ1-2|TRBD1|-
TGTGCCAGCAGCCATCTAGACAGGGACCAGGGCTACACCTTC
CASSHLDRDQGYTF
>TRBV9|15|TRBJ1-5|TRBD1|-
TGTGCCAGCAGCGCCTGGGACAGCTTCAATCAGCCCCAGCATTTT
CASSAWDSFNQPQHF
>TRBV27|17|TRBJ1-6|TRBD1|-
TGTGCCAGCAGTTCACGACCGGGACAGGGATATAATTCACCCCTCCACTTT
CASSSRPGQGYNSPLHF
>TRBV5-4|17|TRBJ1-6|TRBD1|-
TGTGCCAGCAGTAAGGGACAGGGGGCGCGTCTTAATTCACCCCTCCACTTT
CASSKGQGARLNSPLHF
>TRBV29-1|14|TRBJ1-1|-|-
TGCAGCGTCGAGTTAAGAGTGGCGCCTAGGGGGGCTTTCTTT
CSVELRVAPRGAFF
>TRBV28|12|TRBJ1-2|-|-
TGTGCCAGCAGTCTAAGCCTTGATGGCTACACCTTC
CASSLSLDGYTF
>TRBV7-2|16|TRBJ1-5|-|-
TGTGCCAGCAGCTTAGTTGCGGCAGGGAACAATCAGCCCCAGCATTTT
CASSLVAAGNNQPQHF
>TRBV4-1|17|TRBJ2-7|TRBD2|-
TGCGCCAGCAGCCAAGAATTGGAGACTAGCGGGCCCTACGAGCAGTACTTC
CASSQELETSGPYEQYF
>TRBV19|17|TRBJ1-4|-|-
TGTGCCAGTAGTATAACGAGGCGGCAGGGCATAAATGAAAAACTGTTTTTT
CASSITRRQGINEKLFF
>TRBV10-3|14|TRBJ1-2|-|-
TGTGCCATCAGTGAGGTTACAGGTCCCTATGGCTACACCTTC
CAISEVTGPYGYTF
>TRBV19|17|TRBJ1-5|TRBD1|-
TGTGCCAGTTGGGAAACCGGGACAGGCGTTAGCAATCAGCCCCAGCATTTT
CASWETGTGVSNQPQHF
>TRBV2|15|TRBJ2-7|TRBD2|-
TGTGCCAGCCGTGGACTAGCGGGAAATTTCTACGAGCAGTACTTC
CASRGLAGNFYEQYF
>TRBV7-2|12|TRBJ2-3|-|-
TGTGCCAGCAGCTGGACAACAGATACGCAGTATTTT
CASSWTTDTQYF
>TRBV11-3|13|TRBJ2-7|-|-
TGTGCCAGCAGCTTAAAAACGGGGGTCGAGCAGTACTTC
CASSLKTGVEQYF
>TRBV4-1|16|TRBJ1-2|TRBD1|-
TGCGCCAGCAGCCAAATCCGACAGGGGGCCGGGTATGGCTACACCTTC
CASSQIRQGAGYGYTF
>TRBV11-2|14|TRBJ1-5|TRBD1|few
TGTGCCAGCAGCGGGGGAAACAGGGGTCAGCCCCAGCATTTT
CASSGGNRGQPQHF
>TRBV15|15|TRBJ2-2|TRBD1|-
TGTGCCACCATCCCCGGGACAGGCACGGGGGGGGAGCTGTTTTTT
CATIPGTGTGGELFF
>TRBV6-6|14|TRBJ1-6|-|-
TGTGCCACCAGGGCTAGCTCCTATAATTCACCCCTCCACTTT
CATRASSYNSPLHF
>TRBV19|16|TRBJ1-3|-|-
TGTGCCAGTAGTATAAGAGGTCTTCACTCTGGAAACACCATATATTTT
CASSIRGLHSGNTIYF
>TRBV7-9|15|TRBJ1-1|-|-
TGTGCCAGCAGATCCAGCGGGCAGTCTTACACTGAAGCTTTCTTT
CASRSSGQSYTEAFF
>TRBV28|11|TRBJ2-5|-|-
TGTGCCAGCAGACTACAAGAGACCCAGTACTTC
CASRLQETQYF